This T cell receptor beta chain was observed in a study of identical twins. Whole-study findings and limits: Insertions ran lower in abundant cord blood beta clonotypes, though not in memory repertoires.

Template switching supplied a universal primer site; unique molecular identifiers were carried on the cDNA. TCRdb reprocessed the 5' RACE reads via MiXCR and lists one record per CDR3 protein. Altogether hundreds of thousands of distinct CDR3 sequences are present, about 12% being singletons, with the ten largest covering about 1.6%. Of note for this clonotype: No antigen is known for it.

Between the trimmed V and J ends, which lost 2 bases and 7 bases, there was a span of 7 bases. The CDR3 contains 12 residues. Germline CDR1 and CDR2: LGHDT and YNNKEL (reference sequence). Another study also made use of these data, one on yellow fever vaccine responses in identical twins.

Sequences were obtained from PBMCs. This clonotype originated in a woman under 30 in good health. The chain uses TRBV3-1 and TRBJ2-3; D gene ambiguous. The CDR3 loop is CASSQIPNTQYF. The CDR3 coding sequence is TGTGCCAGCAGCCAAATACCGAATACGCAGTATTTT.